The TCR beta chain under discussion was sequenced for a study of early T cells in non-severe SARS-CoV-2 infection. Using its own MiXCR run on the 5' RACE reads, TCRdb lists one record per CDR3 protein. Seen here are some 98,000 distinct CDR3 sequences, roughly 17% observed once, and the top ten hold 1.3%. Per the germline V gene, CDR1 is SGHAT and CDR2 is FQNNGV. The CDR3 sequence is 16 residues long. V was pared by 4 bases and J by 0 bases, with 14 bases between. The sequenced sample consisted of whole blood. V usage is TRBV11-2 and J usage is TRBJ2-3, with no clear D. This clonotype was sampled from an adult who was a healthcare worker with PCR-confirmed SARS-CoV-2 infection or an uninfected control (not recorded which). The CDR3 here is CASSSAWGGSTDTQYF. The CDR3, as DNA: TGTGCCAGCAGCTCCGCGTGGGGTGGTAGCACAGATACGCAGTATTTT.